These 26 T cell receptor beta chains originate from one sample sequenced in a study of identifying expanded T cells in peripheral blood. Produced via immunoSEQ multiplex PCR; TCRdb's table is partial and in-frame only. The top ten hold 3.3% of the sample, which has under 150,000 clones, roughly 82% seen once. Sequences were obtained from blood. The receptors shown here come from a person aged 18-70 years in good health.

This sequence joins TRBV25-1 and TRBJ1-2, with D uncertain. Trimming stripped 1 base from V and 6 bases from J, with 15 bases between. From germline, CDR1 is MGHDK and CDR2 SYGVNS. This CDR3 region has 15 residues. CDR3 bases: TGTGCCAGCAGTGAATTCGGGAATGCTTTCAATGGCTACACCTTC. As protein: CASSEFGNAFNGYTF.

V usage is TRBV9 and J usage is TRBJ2-5, with a possible D match to TRBD2 (5 bases). Trimming pared 4 bases from V and 2 bases from J, leaving 15 bases between. Germline CDR1 reads SGDLS; CDR2 reads YYNGEE. The CDR3 is 15 residues long. CDR3 amino acids: CASSRSRTPQETQYF. The CDR3 DNA reads as TGTGCCAGCAGCCGTAGCCGGACTCCTCAAGAGACCCAGTACTTC.

This chain links TRBV30 with TRBJ2-6, with D perhaps TRBD1 (7 bases). The CDR3 has 14 residues. The germline V and J ends were trimmed by 8 bases and 4 bases, with 15 bases remaining between them. The germline V gene has CDR1 GTSNPN and CDR2 SVGIG (reference sequence). The DNA for the CDR3 is TGTGCCAGAGGGGGCGCGGGAGGGGCCAACGTCCTGACTTTC. Its protein is CARGGAGGANVLTF. Full variable domain (rest looked up from reference TRBV30 and TRBJ2-6): SQTIHQWPATLVQPVGSPLSLECTVEGTSNPNLYWYRQAAGRGLQLLFYSVGIGQISSEVPQNLSASRPQDRQFILSSKKLLLSDSGFYLCARGGAGGANVLTFGAGSRLTVL.

The gene calls are TRBV27 and TRBJ2-1; D may correspond to TRBD1 or TRBD2 (5 bases each). This CDR3 is built from 17 residues. Germline CDR1 reads MNHEY; CDR2 reads SMNVEV (reference sequence). The V end was cut by 6 bases, the J end by 7 bases, with 25 bases between. The CDR3 nucleotides are TGTGCCAGCAGCCCAGACTTGGGGGTTGCCAGACTGAATGAGCAGTTCTTC. This gives the protein CASSPDLGVARLNEQFF.

The genes are TRBV19 and TRBJ1-5; D perhaps matches TRBD1 (5 bases). Trimming removed 6 bases at V and 6 bases at J, with 15 bases between. This CDR3 has 14 residues. Germline V CDR1 and CDR2: LNHDA, SQIVND (reference sequence). In DNA form, the CDR3 reads TGTGCCAGTAGAGGGGTTGCGGATAGTCAGCCCCAGCATTTT. Translation: CASRGVADSQPQHF.

The chain has TRBV7-8 and TRBJ2-3; D perhaps matches TRBD2 (5 bases). Looked up from germline, CDR1 is SGHVS and CDR2 is FQNEAQ. The CDR3 loop spans 14 amino acids. Trimming stripped 3 bases from V and 4 bases from J, with 11 bases between. This CDR3 reads CASSFQRSPDTQYF. The DNA for the CDR3 is TGTGCCAGCAGCTTTCAGCGGAGTCCAGATACGCAGTATTTT. The variable domain in full, with the rest retrieved from reference TRBV7-8 and TRBJ2-3, is GAGVSQSPRYKVAKRGQDVALRCDPISGHVSLFWYQQALGQGPEFLTYFQNEAQLDKSGLPSDRFFAERPEGSVSTLKIQRTQQEDSAVYLCASSFQRSPDTQYFGPGTRLTVL.

The chain links TRBV19 to TRBJ1-1; a possible D gene is TRBD1 (6 bases). CDR3 length: 13 amino acids. The V end lost 7 bases, the J end lost 8 bases, and 17 bases lay between the germline ends. CDR1 LNHDA and CDR2 SQIVND come from the germline V gene (reference sequence). The CDR3 DNA is TGTGCCAGTACCCGAGGGGGGGTATCGGAAGCTTTCTTT. As protein: CASTRGGVSEAFF.

The genes are TRBV30 and TRBJ1-2, with D tentatively TRBD1 (6 bases). The V gene's germline CDR1 is GTSNPN and CDR2 SVGIG (reference sequence). The CDR3 is 15 amino acids. The V end was cut by 4 bases, the J end by 1 base, with 16 bases between. The CDR3 spells CAWKDTGTYNYGYTF. The CDR3 region has the DNA TGTGCCTGGAAAGATACAGGGACCTATAACTATGGCTACACCTTC.

The chain recombines TRBV7-2 with TRBJ2-3, with D unresolved. The V and J ends lost 5 bases and 4 bases respectively, with 10 bases between them. The CDR3 loop spans 13 amino acids. Germline V lookup: CDR1 SGHTA, CDR2 FQGNSA. The CDR3: CASSTYSPDTQYF. For the CDR3, the DNA is TGTGCCAGCAGCACCTACTCGCCAGATACGCAGTATTTT. Full variable domain (remainder filled in from reference TRBV7-2 and TRBJ2-3): GAGVSQSPSNKVTEKGKDVELRCDPISGHTALYWYRQSLGQGLEFLIYFQGNSAPDKSGLPSDRFSAERTGGSVSTLTIQRTQQEDSAVYLCASSTYSPDTQYFGPGTRLTVL.

J is TRBJ2-2 and V is TRBV2; D may be TRBD1 (5 bases). The germline gives CDR1 SNHLY, CDR2 FYNNEI. The V end lost 5 bases, the J end lost 5 bases, and 15 bases lay between the germline ends. The CDR3 sequence is 15 residues long. The CDR3 region has the DNA TGTGCCAGCAGTAAAGGGGTAATTCGTACCGGGGAGCTGTTTTTT. It translates to CASSKGVIRTGELFF.

This clone was seen a handful of times. This chain connects TRBV19 to TRBJ2-7; D remains unclear. V shed 6 bases and J shed 3 bases, with 9 bases lying between them. The V gene's germline CDR1 is LNHDA and CDR2 SQIVND (reference sequence). The CDR3 length is 12 residues. The CDR3 spells CASSKGNYEQYF. CDR3 DNA sequence: TGTGCCAGTAGCAAAGGGAACTACGAGCAGTACTTC.

The chain couples TRBV5-5 to TRBJ1-2; D is undetermined. Trimming took 1 base from V and 4 from J, leaving 11 bases between them. This CDR3 has 14 amino acids. Germline V gives CDR1 SGHKS, CDR2 YYEKEE (reference sequence). The CDR3 DNA sequence: TGTGCCAGCAGCTTGCTCCCGAGTTTCTATGGCTACACCTTC. Amino acids: CASSLLPSFYGYTF. The full variable domain, rest sourced from reference TRBV5-5 and TRBJ1-2, is DAGVTQSPTHLIKTRGQQVTLRCSPISGHKSVSWYQQVLGQGPQFIFQYYEKEERGRGNFPDRFSARQFPNYSSELNVNALLLGDSALYLCASSLLPSFYGYTFGSGTRLTVV.

Only one count was recorded for this clone. The chain couples TRBV11-2 to TRBJ2-3; D call uncertain. V shed 2 bases and J shed 6 bases, with 9 bases lying between them. The length of the CDR3 is 13 residues. The germline V gene encodes CDR1 SGHAT and CDR2 FQNNGV. The CDR3 region is CASSLSLPDTQYF. Here the CDR3 DNA reads TGTGCCAGCAGCTTAAGCCTTCCGGATACGCAGTATTTT.

The genes are TRBV4-3 and TRBJ2-6; no definite D call. This CDR3 comprises 16 residues. V lost 0 bases and J 4 bases, leaving 10 bases between the germline ends. The germline gives CDR1 LGHNA, CDR2 YSLEER. This chain's CDR3 is CASSQEVSGGANVLTF. In DNA, the CDR3 is TGCGCCAGCAGCCAAGAGGTCTCTGGGGGGGCCAACGTCCTGACTTTC.

The rearrangement links TRBV10-1 to TRBJ2-7; no reliable D call. Germline V lookup: CDR1 WNHNN, CDR2 SYGVQD (reference sequence). This CDR3 contains 17 residues. V shed 6 bases and J shed 0 bases, with 21 bases lying between them. DNA for the CDR3: TGCGCCAGCAGCGAAACAGCAGAGGTGGCCAGCTCCTACGAGCAGTACTTC. Protein product: CASSETAEVASSYEQYF.

V usage is TRBV11-2 and J usage is TRBJ1-2; D is perhaps TRBD1 (6 bases). Trimming cost V 5 bases and J 8 bases, with 12 bases left between them. This CDR3 has 12 residues. CDR1 and CDR2 (germline): SGHAT, FQNNGV. The CDR3 DNA sequence: TGTGCCAGCAGCGTAACAGGGTTCGGCTACACCTTC. Its translation: CASSVTGFGYTF. The variable domain in full, completed from reference TRBV11-2 and TRBJ1-2, reads EAGVAQSPRYKIIEKRQSVAFWCNPISGHATLYWYQQILGQGPKLLIQFQNNGVVDDSQLPKDRFSAERLKGVDSTLKIQPAKLEDSAVYLCASSVTGFGYTFGSGTRLTVV.

The chain uses TRBV15 and TRBJ1-1, with D perhaps TRBD1 (5 bases). The germline V and J ends were trimmed by 0 bases and 5 bases, with 10 bases remaining between them. Germline assignment: CDR1 LNHNV and CDR2 YYDKDF (reference sequence). The CDR3 covers 14 residues. In DNA form, the CDR3 reads TGTGCCACCAGCAGAGATCAGGGTCGGACTGAAGCTTTCTTT. Translated, it gives CATSRDQGRTEAFF. The full variable domain, completed using reference TRBV15 and TRBJ1-1, is DAMVIQNPRYQVTQFGKPVTLSCSQTLNHNVMYWYQQKSSQAPKLLFHYYDKDFNNEADTPDNFQSRRPNTSFCFLDIRSPGLGDTAMYLCATSRDQGRTEAFFGQGTRLTVV.

This rearrangement joins TRBV19 to TRBJ1-5, with TRBD1 matching 9 bases. CDR1 is LNHDA, CDR2 SQIVND, per germline (reference sequence). V trimming: 4 bases; J trimming: 1 base; junction bases outside the gene matches: 11. This CDR3 has 18 amino acids. In nucleotides, the CDR3 is TGTGCCAGTAGTACCGGACAGGGGCTTTTTAGGAGCAATCAGCCCCAGCATTTT. Translated, it gives CASSTGQGLFRSNQPQHF.

The rearrangement links TRBV7-6 to TRBJ1-6, with 7 positions matching TRBD1. V trimming: 1 base; J trimming: 7 bases; junction bases outside the gene matches: 4. Germline CDR1 reads SGHVS; CDR2 reads FNYEAQ. This CDR3 is built from 15 residues. Here the CDR3 reads CASSLEGAPNSPLHF. In DNA, the CDR3 is TGTGCCAGCAGCTTAGAGGGGGCGCCCAATTCACCCCTCCACTTT.

The chain joins TRBV25-1 to TRBJ2-7; TRBD1 agrees at 8 bases. Trimming removed 4 bases from V and 4 bases from J; junction bases left unmatched: 9. The germline V gene has CDR1 MGHDK and CDR2 SYGVNS. This CDR3 has 15 residues. The CDR3 sequence: CASSGLDRARYEQYF. CDR3 DNA sequence: TGTGCCAGCAGTGGATTGGACAGGGCTCGGTACGAGCAGTACTTC.

V usage is TRBV7-9 and J usage is TRBJ2-7, with 7 bases aligning to TRBD1. The germline V gene has CDR1 SEHNR and CDR2 FQNEAQ (reference sequence). This CDR3 has 15 amino acids. The V segment lost 3 bases and the J segment 3 bases; nucleotides outside the gene matches: 8. The CDR3 reads CASSFSGGSGYEQYF. The CDR3 bases are TGTGCCAGCAGCTTTTCAGGGGGTTCAGGCTACGAGCAGTACTTC.

The chain employs TRBV19 and TRBJ2-3, with TRBD2 matching over 14 bases. Germline V gene data show CDR1 as LNHDA and CDR2 as SQIVND (reference sequence). The CDR3 totals 21 residues. V was pared by 1 base and J by 1 base, with 13 bases of the junction left unmatched. This CDR3 is CASSIGGLAGGLLPRTDTQYF. CDR3 bases: TGTGCCAGTAGTATAGGCGGACTAGCGGGGGGCCTTCTCCCCCGCACAGATACGCAGTATTTT.

This rearrangement joins TRBV11-3 to TRBJ2-2, with unresolved D. V gave up 3 bases and J gave up 0 bases, with 5 bases separating them. Looked up from germline, CDR1 is SGHNT and CDR2 is YENEEA. This CDR3 is 14 amino acids long. The CDR3 reads CASSLTPNTGELFF. The CDR3 coding sequence is TGTGCCAGCAGCTTGACTCCGAACACCGGGGAGCTGTTTTTT.

The rearrangement joins TRBV2 to TRBJ2-4, with 13 bases fitting TRBD2. The CDR3 spans 16 residues. Germline V CDR1 and CDR2: SNHLY, FYNNEI. The V gene end was trimmed by 7 bases and the J gene end by 0 bases; junction bases not matched to a gene: 3. CDR3 nucleotides: TGTGCCAGCACCGGACTAGCGGGGGCAGCCAAAAACATTCAGTACTTC. It translates to CASTGLAGAAKNIQYF.

The V and J genes are TRBV18 and TRBJ2-3; no reliable D call. Trimming pared 0 bases from V and 2 bases from J, leaving 15 bases between. The CDR3 sequence is 17 residues long. CDR1 KGHSH and CDR2 LQKENI come from the germline V gene. The CDR3 loop reads CASSPPGKGIYTDTQYF. The CDR3 DNA follows: TGTGCCAGCTCACCACCAGGAAAGGGAATCTACACAGATACGCAGTATTTT.

The chain combines TRBV5-1 with TRBJ1-1; D is undetermined. Per the germline V gene, CDR1 is SGHRS and CDR2 is YFSETQ. V lost 2 bases and J 4 bases, leaving 9 bases between the germline ends. The CDR3 has 13 residues. The CDR3 DNA follows: TGCGCCAGCAGCTTACCAGTGAGCACTGAAGCTTTCTTT. Protein: CASSLPVSTEAFF.